This entry lists 17 T cell receptor beta chains sequenced from one sample in a study of blood T cell repertoires in COVID-19. Clones were read by immunoSEQ multiplex PCR, and TCRdb kept only the in-frame ones, dropping some. The table includes under 300,000 clones, about 80% detected once. The sample was peripheral blood. Receptors were obtained from a woman of 80 years or more with acute or convalescent COVID-19.

The rearrangement uses TRBV7-9 and TRBJ1-1; tentatively, D is TRBD1 (5 bases). This CDR3 has 15 residues. CDR1 SEHNR and CDR2 FQNEAQ come from the germline V gene (reference sequence). V lost 5 bases, J lost 4 bases, and 17 bases lay in between. The CDR3 sequence: CASSLRGGLGTEAFF. The CDR3 region has the DNA TGTGCCAGCAGCCTTCGGGGGGGATTGGGCACTGAAGCTTTCTTT.

This rearrangement joins TRBV18 to TRBJ1-1; D unresolved. CDR3 length: 12 amino acids. From germline, CDR1 is KGHSH and CDR2 LQKENI. V dropped 6 bases and J dropped 4 bases, with 9 bases sitting between them. DNA for the CDR3: TGTGCCAGCTCCCTGAGTGGCACTGAAGCTTTCTTT. Protein: CASSLSGTEAFF.

The rearrangement uses TRBV3-1 (or the pseudogene TRBV3-2) and TRBJ2-3, with no clear D. The V and J ends lost 1 base and 2 bases respectively, with 10 bases between them. Germline V lookup: CDR1 LGHDT, CDR2 YNNKEL (reference sequence). CDR3 length: 15 amino acids. The CDR3 DNA follows: TGTGCCAGCAGCCAAGGAGTTCTGAACACAGATACGCAGTATTTT. Amino acid sequence: CASSQGVLNTDTQYF.

The chain combines TRBV5-8 with TRBJ2-4; D is unresolved. Trimming stripped 2 bases from V and 0 bases from J, with 12 bases between. The V gene's germline CDR1 is SGHTS and CDR2 YDEGEE. The CDR3 totals 16 residues. In DNA form, the CDR3 reads TGTGCCAGCAGCTTAGGCAGGTCATTAGCCAAAAACATTCAGTACTTC. Translating gives CASSLGRSLAKNIQYF. Combining the CDR3 with reference TRBV5-8 and TRBJ2-4 gives the whole variable domain EAGVTQSPTHLIKTRGQQATLRCSPISGHTSVYWYQQALGLGLQFLLWYDEGEERNRGNFPPRFSGRQFPNYSSELNVNALELEDSALYLCASSLGRSLAKNIQYFGAGTRLSVL.

The chain is built from TRBV5-4 and TRBJ1-1; a possible D gene is TRBD1 (6 bases). Between the trimmed V and J ends, which lost 3 bases and 0 bases, there was a span of 9 bases. The CDR3 is made up of 14 amino acids. Looked up from germline, CDR1 is SGHNT and CDR2 is YYREEE (reference sequence). For the CDR3, the DNA is TGTGCCAGCAGCTCGGACAGCCTGAACACTGAAGCTTTCTTT. Its translation is CASSSDSLNTEAFF.

The CDR3 protein is CASSFGLISSRGVSYEQYF. DNA of the CDR3: TGTGCCAGCAGTTTCGGACTCATTTCCTCGCGGGGGGTAAGCTACGAGCAGTACTTC. V gene TRBV28 combines with J gene TRBJ2-7; 8 positions agree with TRBD2. This CDR3 has 19 amino acids. V lost 3 bases, J lost 3 bases, and 19 bases stayed unmatched. CDR1 and CDR2 (germline): MDHEN, SYDVKM.

With respect to this clone: An end of the junction does not agree with germline; a read error may underlie this. The chain uses TRBV7-7 and TRBJ2-5; D may be TRBD2 (5 bases). Germline V gene lookup returns CDR1 SSHAT and CDR2 FNYEAQ (reference sequence). The CDR3 has 13 residues. The CDR3 DNA is TGTGCTAGCAGCCAACCCCCGGGGGAGACCCAGTACTTC. Residues: CASSQPPGETQYF.

The CDR3 bases are TGTGCCAGCAGTTTAACGAGACAGCCCCAGCATTTT. Its translation: CASSLTRQPQHF. The rearrangement uses TRBV12-3 or TRBV12-4 and TRBJ1-5; no reliable D call. This CDR3 is 12 amino acids long. With 2 bases removed from V and 7 bases from J, the gap between germline ends came to 6 bases.

Concerning this clone: An end of the junction does not agree with germline; a read error may underlie this. V and J are TRBV6-1 and TRBJ2-7; D possibly corresponds to TRBD2 (6 bases). The CDR3 spans 11 residues. The germline V gene encodes CDR1 MNHNS and CDR2 SASEGT. The CDR3 nucleotides are TGTGCCAGCAGTGACATTGGGACGGGGGACTTC. It specifies CASSDIGTGDF.

The genes are TRBV6-6 and TRBJ1-6; D not resolved. Trimming shortened V by 2 bases and J by 7 bases, and 6 bases separated the two germline ends. This CDR3 region has 13 residues. From germline, CDR1 is MNHNY and CDR2 SVGAGI (reference sequence). The CDR3 here is CASSYAQNSPLHF. DNA for the CDR3: TGTGCCAGCAGTTACGCACAAAATTCACCCCTCCACTTT.

The rearrangement links TRBV10-2 to TRBJ1-4; TRBD1 matches 10 bases. With 2 bases clipped from V and 6 bases from J, the junction kept 9 bases outside the gene matches. The CDR3 covers 17 residues. Germline V gives CDR1 WSHSY, CDR2 SAAADI. The CDR3 nucleotides read TGCGCCAGCAGTGAGCATACCCGGACAGGGGGTTATGAAAAACTGTTTTTT. Translation: CASSEHTRTGGYEKLFF.

The V gene is TRBV24-1, the J gene TRBJ1-2; D call uncertain. Trimming left V 1 base short and J 2 bases short, with 7 bases between. The germline V gene encodes CDR1 KGHDR and CDR2 SFDVKD. This CDR3 is built from 14 residues. CDR3 sequence (DNA): TGTGCCACCAGTGATTTCCGACTGAACTATGGCTACACCTTC. It is translated as CATSDFRLNYGYTF.

The chain has TRBV30 and TRBJ1-5; TRBD1 is a possible D gene (6 bases). V lost 5 bases and J 2 bases, leaving 19 bases between the germline ends. Germline CDR1 GTSNPN, CDR2 SVGIG (reference sequence). The CDR3 totals 16 residues. The CDR3 coding sequence is TGTGCCTGGGGGTCGGCGACGGGGGGCGGCAATCAGCCCCAGCATTTT. Amino acids: CAWGSATGGGNQPQHF. Full variable domain (remainder filled in from reference TRBV30 and TRBJ1-5): SQTIHQWPATLVQPVGSPLSLECTVEGTSNPNLYWYRQAAGRGLQLLFYSVGIGQISSEVPQNLSASRPQDRQFILSSKKLLLSDSGFYLCAWGSATGGGNQPQHFGDGTRLSIL.

The chain carries TRBV5-8 and TRBJ1-2; 8 bases agree with TRBD1. CDR1 and CDR2 (germline): SGHTS, YDEGEE. V gave up 4 bases and J gave up 6 bases; unmatched junction bases: 8. The CDR3 totals 14 residues. CDR3 in amino acids: CASSRDRGSDGYTF. Written as DNA, the CDR3 is TGTGCCAGCAGCCGCGACAGGGGATCGGATGGCTACACCTTC.

The chain uses TRBV6-6 and TRBJ1-2; TRBD1 matches 10 bases. Trimming at V came to 10 bases and at J to 8 bases, leaving 10 bases not matched to a gene. Germline CDR1 reads MNHNY; CDR2 reads SVGAGI (reference sequence). The length of the CDR3 is 13 residues. CDR3 sequence (DNA): TGTGCCACCTCGGCCGGGACAGGGGACGGCTACACCTTC. Translation gives CATSAGTGDGYTF.

The chain joins TRBV6-5 to TRBJ1-3, with TRBD1 as a possible D gene (6 bases). CDR1 and CDR2 from the germline V gene are MNHEY and SVGAGI. The CDR3 loop spans 13 amino acids. V shed 6 bases and J shed 4 bases, with 10 bases lying between them. This CDR3 reads CASRRGYGNTIYF. The CDR3 DNA is TGTGCCAGCAGGAGGGGGTACGGAAACACCATATATTTT.

V gene TRBV29-1 combines with J gene TRBJ2-5, with D possibly matching TRBD2 (5 bases). The CDR3 contains 13 residues. V lost 4 bases and J lost 5, with 14 bases in between. The germline gives CDR1 SQVTM, CDR2 ANQGSEA. CDR3 in DNA: TGCAGCGTTGCCGTGCCGGGGTCGGAGACCCAGTACTTC. Encoded protein: CSVAVPGSETQYF.